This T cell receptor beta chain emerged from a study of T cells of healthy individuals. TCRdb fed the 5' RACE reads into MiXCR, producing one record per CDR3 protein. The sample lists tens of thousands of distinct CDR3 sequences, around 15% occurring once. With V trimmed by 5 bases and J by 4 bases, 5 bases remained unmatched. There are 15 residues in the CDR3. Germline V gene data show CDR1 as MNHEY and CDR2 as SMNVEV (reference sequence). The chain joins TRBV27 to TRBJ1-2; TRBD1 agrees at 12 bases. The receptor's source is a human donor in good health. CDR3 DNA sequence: TGTGCCAGCAGTGCCGGGACAGGGGGCCCCTATGGCTACACCTTC. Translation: CASSAGTGGPYGYTF.